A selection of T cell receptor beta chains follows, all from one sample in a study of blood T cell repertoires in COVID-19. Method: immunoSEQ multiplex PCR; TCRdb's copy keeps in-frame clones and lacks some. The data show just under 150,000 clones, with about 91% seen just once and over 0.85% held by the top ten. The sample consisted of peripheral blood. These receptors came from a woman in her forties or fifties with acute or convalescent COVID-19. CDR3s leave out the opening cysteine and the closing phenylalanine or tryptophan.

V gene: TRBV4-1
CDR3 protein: ASSQDRASGYEQY

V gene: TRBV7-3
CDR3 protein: ASSPGRGAYNEQF

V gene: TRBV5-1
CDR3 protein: ASSREMNQPQH

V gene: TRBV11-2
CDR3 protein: ASSSIRGRSTGELF

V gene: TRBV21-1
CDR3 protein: ASSPVPGPHQPQH

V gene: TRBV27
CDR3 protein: ASSFRGNQPQH

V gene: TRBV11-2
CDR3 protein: ASSLDAGIPGELF

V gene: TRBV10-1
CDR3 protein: ASGRGGSFQGYT

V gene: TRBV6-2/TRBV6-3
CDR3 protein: ASSLFGRASPEQY

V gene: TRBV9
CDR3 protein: ASSPGTSLTEQF

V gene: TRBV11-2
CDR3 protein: ASSPDRGSGETQY

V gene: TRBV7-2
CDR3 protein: ASSLDRVGGYT

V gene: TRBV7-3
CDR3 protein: ASSLSGTRGPDTQY

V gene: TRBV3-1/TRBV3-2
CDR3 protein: ASSQAIAGNTGELF

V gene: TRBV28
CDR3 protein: ASSLGGVSFNYGYT

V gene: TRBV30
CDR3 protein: AWRRGLAEQETQY

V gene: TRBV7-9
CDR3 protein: ASSLNGGSTNEKLF

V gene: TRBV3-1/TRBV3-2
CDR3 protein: ASSQGQGSYNEQF

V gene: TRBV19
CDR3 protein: ASTKGEGYT

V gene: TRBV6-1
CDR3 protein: ASSDGTSGRIGNIQY

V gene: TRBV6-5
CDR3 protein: ASSYSLNTEAF

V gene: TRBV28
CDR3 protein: ASKTGSGGYEKLF

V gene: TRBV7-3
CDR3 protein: ASSPGQGDEQY

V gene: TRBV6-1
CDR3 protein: ASSASQGQGKETQY

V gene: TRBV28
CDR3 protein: ASSFTGAAAEAF